The 27 T cell receptor beta chains presented below share a single source sample, sequenced in a study of T cell responses to AZD1222 COVID-19 vaccine listed by TCRdb under 2021. Receptor amplification or capture employed the immunoSEQ multiplex PCR assay. Sourced from immuneACCESS, this table was stored by TCRdb with only in-frame sequences that have V and J called. A share of the clones is absent; for the studies checked, an unresolved V gene accounts for under half, and the remainder has no known explanation. The sample profile shows 85,000 to 90,000 clones; around 90% of them were found once. The ten largest make up 5.2% of the sample. Sample time point, as interpreted from the label and publication: baseline before first vaccination. Read against the paper, the sample's treatment or condition label means: meningococcal conjugate vaccine given as trial control. The material sequenced was peripheral blood, taken on day 0 of MenACWY control vaccination. Receptors originate from an adult in good health.

This clone was seen just once. The gene calls are TRBV5-1 and TRBJ1-5, with 12 nucleotides matching TRBD1. The germline gives CDR1 SGHRS, CDR2 YFSETQ. J gave up 8 bases and V 1 base, and 13 bases lay outside the gene matches. CDR3 length equals 18 residues. The CDR3 region is CASSLLGHVGTGGKPQHF. CDR3 bases: TGCGCCAGCAGCTTGCTGGGGCACGTAGGGACAGGGGGCAAGCCCCAGCATTTT.

The V call is TRBV2, the J call TRBJ1-1, with D maybe TRBD1 (6 bases). In germline, CDR1 is SNHLY, CDR2 FYNNEI. The V end lost 7 bases, the J end lost 11 bases, and 14 bases lay between the germline ends. The CDR3 totals 11 residues. DNA for the CDR3: TGTGCCAGCATGAACAGGGACATCGCTTTCTTT. Protein sequence: CASMNRDIAFF.

The chain carries TRBV3-1 (or the pseudogene TRBV3-2) and TRBJ1-2, with a weak D call TRBD1 (5 bases). CDR3 size: 14 residues. Germline CDR1 LGHDT, CDR2 YNNKEL (reference sequence). The V and J ends lost 5 bases and 3 bases respectively, with 13 bases between them. CDR3 in DNA: TGTGCCAGCAGCAAGACACCGGGGGACTATGGCTACACCTTC. Protein: CASSKTPGDYGYTF.

In its sample, this clone was seen once. This sequence joins TRBV6-2 or TRBV6-3 and TRBJ2-7; 8 nucleotides match TRBD1. Germline trimming cut 5 bases from V and 4 bases from J; bases unmatched to any gene: 7. Germline CDR1 reads MNHEY; CDR2 reads SVGEGT. CDR3 size: 14 residues. This chain's CDR3 is CASSGQGAFYEQYF. CDR3 nucleotides: TGTGCCAGCAGTGGCCAGGGGGCTTTTTACGAGCAGTACTTC.

The gene calls are TRBV21-1 and TRBJ2-1; TRBD2, the table's D call, was not compared with the DNA. TRBV21-1 is an annotated pseudogene. The CDR3 runs to 16 residues. The CDR3 is CASSCRREDHYNEQFF. The CDR3 coding sequence is TGTGCCAGCAGCTGCCGGCGGGAGGACCATTACAATGAGCAGTTCTTC.

The V call is TRBV15, the J call TRBJ1-1; D not resolved. Germline V gene sequence: CDR1 LNHNV, CDR2 YYDKDF (reference sequence). Trimming took 1 base from V and 0 from J, leaving 12 bases between them. This CDR3 spans 16 amino acids. CDR3 DNA sequence: TGTGCCACCAGCAGAGCCCCGAGGGAAGTGAACACTGAAGCTTTCTTT. Its protein product is CATSRAPREVNTEAFF.

The chain combines TRBV27 with TRBJ2-3; tentative D call: TRBD2 (6 bases). The germline V and J ends were trimmed by 4 bases and 2 bases, with 13 bases remaining between them. Germline V gene sequence: CDR1 MNHEY, CDR2 SMNVEV (reference sequence). This CDR3 is built from 15 residues. DNA for the CDR3: TGTGCCAGCAGTTCGACTAGTCGGGCCACAGATACGCAGTATTTT. Translated: CASSSTSRATDTQYF.

CDR3 amino acids: CSVEGEKQTVGETQYF. CDR3 DNA sequence: TGCAGCGTTGAAGGGGAAAAACAGACGGTCGGCGAGACCCAGTACTTC. This chain uses TRBV29-1 with TRBJ2-5, with D uncertain. Germline V CDR1 and CDR2: SQVTM, ANQGSEA. V was clipped by 1 base and J by 5 bases, with 20 bases between them. This CDR3 is built from 16 residues.

This rearrangement joins TRBV11-2 to TRBJ1-1; D is uncertain. Germline-derived CDR1 and CDR2 are SGHAT and FQNNGV. V lost 0 bases to trimming and J lost 0 bases, with 8 bases between them. The CDR3 spans 15 residues. CDR3 amino acids: CASSLDMDLNTEAFF. DNA for the CDR3: TGTGCCAGCAGCTTAGATATGGATCTGAACACTGAAGCTTTCTTT. Combining the CDR3 with reference TRBV11-2 and TRBJ1-1 gives the whole variable domain EAGVAQSPRYKIIEKRQSVAFWCNPISGHATLYWYQQILGQGPKLLIQFQNNGVVDDSQLPKDRFSAERLKGVDSTLKIQPAKLEDSAVYLCASSLDMDLNTEAFFGQGTRLTVV.

This sequence joins TRBV5-1 and TRBJ2-7; D remains unclear. Trimming took off 0 bases at V and 2 bases at J, with 6 bases between the two ends. The germline V gene has CDR1 SGHRS and CDR2 YFSETQ. The CDR3 loop spans 13 amino acids. The CDR3 sequence: CASSLDGAYEQYF. The CDR3 DNA reads TGCGCCAGCAGCTTGGACGGAGCCTACGAGCAGTACTTC. The full variable domain, rest sourced from reference TRBV5-1 and TRBJ2-7, is KAGVTQTPRYLIKTRGQQVTLSCSPISGHRSVSWYQQTPGQGLQFLFEYFSETQRNKGNFPGRFSGRQFSNSRSEMNVSTLELGDSALYLCASSLDGAYEQYFGPGTRLTVT.

The V and J genes are TRBV7-2 and TRBJ2-1; 10 positions agree with TRBD2. J was trimmed by 8 bases and V by 5 bases; bases with no gene match: 12. This CDR3 region has 16 residues. Per germline, CDR1 SGHTA and CDR2 FQGNSA. The CDR3 loop is CASSRGLAGVSYEQFF. The DNA of the CDR3 is TGTGCCAGCAGCCGGGGTCTAGCGGGAGTTTCTTATGAGCAGTTCTTC.

This chain joins TRBV7-6 and TRBJ2-3; D not resolved. Germline loops: CDR1 SGHVS, CDR2 FNYEAQ. This CDR3 is built from 12 residues. V was trimmed by 6 bases and J by 2 bases, leaving 6 bases between them. CDR3 loop: CASSPHTDTQYF. The CDR3 DNA sequence: TGTGCCAGCAGTCCGCACACAGATACGCAGTATTTT.

The chain couples TRBV19 to TRBJ1-3, with D maybe TRBD1 (5 bases). Trimming stripped 6 bases from V and 4 bases from J, with 19 bases between. There are 16 residues in the CDR3. Per germline, CDR1 LNHDA and CDR2 SQIVND (reference sequence). CDR3 in DNA: TGTGCCAGTAGAACACAACGTCGGGGGGACGGAAACACCATATATTTT. It is translated as CASRTQRRGDGNTIYF. Supplemented by reference TRBV19 and TRBJ1-3, the full variable domain reads DGGITQSPKYLFRKEGQNVTLSCEQNLNHDAMYWYRQDPGQGLRLIYYSQIVNDFQKGDIAEGYSVSREKKESFPLTVTSAQKNPTAFYLCASRTQRRGDGNTIYFGEGSWLTVV.

The chain links TRBV5-5 to TRBJ1-1; possible D gene TRBD1, 6 bases. V gave up 0 bases and J gave up 12 bases, with 12 bases separating them. Per the germline V gene, CDR1 is SGHKS and CDR2 is YYEKEE (reference sequence). The CDR3 consists of 12 residues. The CDR3 DNA reads as TGTGCCAGCAGCTTGGTTACAGGGAGTCCTTTCTTT. Amino acid sequence: CASSLVTGSPFF.

The J gene is TRBJ2-7, the V gene TRBV28; D is ambiguous. Trimming cost V 4 bases and J 2 bases, with 9 bases left between them. CDR3 length: 13 residues. Germline CDR1 is MDHEN and CDR2 is SYDVKM. CDR3 sequence: CASSYRVPYEQYF. The CDR3 nucleotides are TGTGCCAGCAGTTACCGGGTCCCCTACGAGCAGTACTTC.

V usage is TRBV6-1 and J usage is TRBJ2-7; D is ambiguous. The V and J ends lost 1 base and 2 bases respectively, with 12 bases between them. Germline V gene sequence: CDR1 MNHNS, CDR2 SASEGT. The length of the CDR3 is 15 residues. The CDR3, as DNA: TGTGCCAGCAGTGAAGGAGGTTTGGTCCCCTACGAGCAGTACTTC. This gives the protein CASSEGGLVPYEQYF.

This chain links TRBV10-3 with TRBJ2-5; D not resolved. CDR1 and CDR2 (germline): ENHRY, SYGVKD. Trimming took 4 bases from V and 3 from J, leaving 6 bases between them. The CDR3 is 12 amino acids. The CDR3 nucleotides read TGTGCCATCAGTGTAGGAGAAGAGACCCAGTACTTC. Translating gives CAISVGEETQYF.

The gene calls are TRBV19 and TRBJ2-6; D gene unclear. V lost 5 bases to trimming and J lost 0 bases, with 11 bases between them. This CDR3 region has 16 residues. From germline, CDR1 is LNHDA and CDR2 SQIVND (reference sequence). CDR3 in amino acids: CASSGLLSSGANVLTF. The CDR3 region has the DNA TGTGCCAGTAGTGGGCTCTTGAGCTCTGGGGCCAACGTCCTGACTTTC. The variable domain in full, completed from reference TRBV19 and TRBJ2-6, reads DGGITQSPKYLFRKEGQNVTLSCEQNLNHDAMYWYRQDPGQGLRLIYYSQIVNDFQKGDIAEGYSVSREKKESFPLTVTSAQKNPTAFYLCASSGLLSSGANVLTFGAGSRLTVL.

The chain is built from TRBV7-6 and TRBJ2-2; TRBD2 might be the D (5 bases). V was clipped by 1 base and J by 5 bases, with 20 bases between them. The CDR3 covers 18 residues. Germline V gives CDR1 SGHVS, CDR2 FNYEAQ. The CDR3 loop reads CASSLVGHGGRGTGELFF. Here the CDR3 DNA reads TGTGCCAGCAGCTTAGTCGGTCATGGCGGACGGGGAACCGGGGAGCTGTTTTTT.

DNA of the CDR3: TGTGCCAGTAGTATGGGGCTCCGACCTAGAGGCGGGGAGACCCAGTACTTC. It specifies CASSMGLRPRGGETQYF. This sequence joins TRBV19 and TRBJ2-5; perhaps D is TRBD1 or TRBD2 (5 bases each). V lost 3 bases and J lost 5, with 22 bases in between. The CDR3 is made up of 17 amino acids. Germline-derived CDR1 and CDR2 are LNHDA and SQIVND (reference sequence).

The V gene is TRBV2, the J gene TRBJ2-7, with 9 bases identical to TRBD1. V lost 4 bases, J lost 6 bases, and 4 bases stayed unmatched. From germline, CDR1 is SNHLY and CDR2 FYNNEI. This CDR3 has 13 residues. The CDR3 DNA is TGTGCCAGCAGTGTGGACAGGGGAGCCGAGCAGTACTTC. Encoded protein: CASSVDRGAEQYF.

This chain's CDR3 is CASSPPGTVYEQYF. The CDR3, as DNA: TGTGCCAGCAGCCCCCCCGGGACAGTTTACGAGCAGTACTTC. The genes are TRBV5-6 and TRBJ2-7, with TRBD1 matching 7 bases. The CDR3 extends over 14 amino acids. Germline-derived CDR1 and CDR2 are SGHDT and YYEEEE. The V and J ends lost 4 bases and 4 bases, in that order; junction bases with no gene match: 8.

CDR3 sequence (DNA): TGTGCCAGCAGCTCCTCCGGGACTAGCGGATCCACAGATACGCAGTATTTT. As protein: CASSSSGTSGSTDTQYF. The chain employs TRBV5-8 and TRBJ2-3; 11 nucleotides align to TRBD2. The length of the CDR3 is 17 residues. The germline V gene encodes CDR1 SGHTS and CDR2 YDEGEE. V was pared by 3 bases and J by 2 bases, with 8 bases of the junction left unmatched.

The chain couples TRBV6-5 to TRBJ1-1; TRBD1 aligns across 11 bases. V shed 2 bases, J shed 5 bases, and the junction held 4 bases outside the gene matches. The CDR3 runs 15 residues. The germline CDR1 and CDR2 sequences are MNHEY and SVGAGI. The chain's CDR3 is CASSYGTGGETEAFF. Written as DNA, the CDR3 is TGTGCCAGCAGTTACGGGACAGGGGGTGAGACTGAAGCTTTCTTT.

The chain couples TRBV5-1 to TRBJ2-7; the match to TRBD1 covers 7 bases. Trimming took 4 bases from V and 3 from J; bases not matched to a gene: 13. The length of the CDR3 is 16 residues. Germline lookup yields CDR1 SGHRS and CDR2 YFSETQ. The chain's CDR3 is CASSPGGQGVGYEQYF. The CDR3 DNA sequence: TGCGCCAGCAGCCCAGGCGGGCAGGGGGTCGGCTACGAGCAGTACTTC.

This chain joins TRBV25-1 and TRBJ2-4; D unclear. V dropped 5 bases and J dropped 0 bases, with 14 bases sitting between them. From germline, CDR1 is MGHDK and CDR2 SYGVNS. There are 16 residues in the CDR3. The CDR3, as DNA: TGTGCCAGCAGTACCTCTGGTCCGGAAGCCAAAAACATTCAGTACTTC. Protein sequence: CASSTSGPEAKNIQYF.

This clone was counted a single time. The chain uses TRBV5-4 and TRBJ2-7; a possible D gene is TRBD2 (6 bases). The CDR3 extends over 14 amino acids. CDR1 SGHNT and CDR2 YYREEE come from the germline V gene (reference sequence). The V and J ends lost 5 bases and 0 bases respectively, with 12 bases between them. The CDR3 sequence is CASRRDQSSYEQYF. CDR3 bases: TGTGCCAGCAGGCGGGACCAAAGCTCCTACGAGCAGTACTTC. The full variable domain, rest sourced from reference TRBV5-4 and TRBJ2-7, is ETGVTQSPTHLIKTRGQQVTLRCSSQSGHNTVSWYQQALGQGPQFIFQYYREEENGRGNFPPRFSGLQFPNYSSELNVNALELDDSALYLCASRRDQSSYEQYFGPGTRLTVT.